The 19 T cell receptor beta chains given below trace back to one sample, sequenced in a study of T cells after yellow fever vaccination. TCRdb recomputed calls from the 5' RACE reads with MiXCR, one row per CDR3 protein. The sample carries 300,000 or so distinct CDR3 sequences, around 6.8% recorded once. This specimen was PBMCs, taken around 45 days after the first yellow fever vaccination. The receptors shown here come from a man aged 18 to 29 who received the YFV17D yellow fever vaccine.

CDR3 region: CASSLKTGGLDTQYF. CDR3 in DNA: TGTGCCAGCAGCCTTAAGACAGGGGGCCTAGATACGCAGTATTTT. V usage is TRBV14 and J usage is TRBJ2-3, with TRBD1 matching over 10 bases. The length of the CDR3 is 15 residues. The V gene's germline CDR1 is SGHDN and CDR2 FVKESK. V lost 4 bases to trimming and J lost 5 bases; unmatched junction nucleotides: 6.

This clonotype was seen a handful of times. V gene TRBV19 combines with J gene TRBJ2-5, with D possibly being TRBD1 or TRBD2 (5 bases each). V dropped 6 bases and J dropped 1 base, with 12 bases sitting between them. The CDR3 covers 14 residues. Per the germline V gene, CDR1 is LNHDA and CDR2 is SQIVND (reference sequence). This chain's CDR3 is CASRRGDRQETQYF. The CDR3, as DNA: TGTGCCAGTAGGAGGGGAGATCGCCAAGAGACCCAGTACTTC.

This clonotype was counted at least ten times. V is TRBV6-2 or TRBV6-3 and J is TRBJ2-5; D ambiguous. Trimming left V 2 bases short and J 5 bases short, with 15 bases between. There are 15 residues in the CDR3. Germline CDR1 reads MNHEY; CDR2 reads SVGEGT. This CDR3 reads CASSYPRQFGETQYF. The CDR3 DNA reads TGTGCCAGCAGTTACCCAAGACAATTCGGGGAGACCCAGTACTTC.

In this sample, this clonotype turned up a few times. V is TRBV7-9 and J is TRBJ2-7, with D unresolved. Germline-derived CDR1 and CDR2 are SEHNR and FQNEAQ (reference sequence). The CDR3 runs 14 residues. The germline V and J ends were trimmed by 5 bases and 2 bases, with 13 bases remaining between them. The CDR3 loop is CASSPVRVTYEQYF. Here the CDR3 DNA reads TGTGCCAGCAGCCCCGTCCGGGTTACCTACGAGCAGTACTTC.

This clonotype has at least ten counts. The chain joins TRBV5-1 to TRBJ2-3; D unclear. CDR3 length: 14 amino acids. CDR1 and CDR2 (germline): SGHRS, YFSETQ. V shed 4 bases and J shed 2 bases, with 11 bases lying between them. DNA of the CDR3: TGCGCCAGCAGCCCGGGCAAACCCACAGATACGCAGTATTTT. Protein sequence: CASSPGKPTDTQYF.

The chain has TRBV7-3 and TRBJ1-1; D ambiguous. CDR3 size: 12 residues. The germline V gene encodes CDR1 SGHTA and CDR2 FQGTGA. The V gene lost 2 bases and the J gene lost 14 bases, with 15 bases spanning the gap. This CDR3 reads CASSLDGSPPFF. The DNA for the CDR3 is TGTGCCAGCAGCTTAGACGGCAGTCCTCCCTTCTTT.

This clonotype appeared a few times. The chain couples TRBV19 to TRBJ2-1; TRBD1 aligns across 9 bases. The germline V gene has CDR1 LNHDA and CDR2 SQIVND (reference sequence). V shed 8 bases, J shed 6 bases, and the junction held 2 bases outside the gene matches. The CDR3 sequence is 12 residues long. The CDR3 sequence is CASQQGANEQFF. Written as DNA, the CDR3 is TGTGCCAGTCAACAGGGGGCCAATGAGCAGTTCTTC.

This clonotype has at least ten counts. DNA for the CDR3: TGTGCCAGCACCGAACCGGGGACCGGGGAGCTGTTTTTT. Residues: CASTEPGTGELFF. The chain carries TRBV6-6 and TRBJ2-2, with D possibly TRBD2 on 5 matching bases. Germline loops: CDR1 MNHNY, CDR2 SVGAGI (reference sequence). This CDR3 spans 13 amino acids. Trimming took off 7 bases at V and 5 bases at J, with 11 bases between the two ends.

The chain employs TRBV9 and TRBJ2-3; D gene unclear. V lost 3 bases to trimming and J lost 2 bases, with 16 bases between them. Germline CDR1 and CDR2: SGDLS and YYNGEE. The CDR3 sequence is 16 residues long. CDR3 coding DNA: TGTGCCAGCAGCGCCTTTTCGGACGGATCCACAGATACGCAGTATTTT. Translation: CASSAFSDGSTDTQYF.

The sample holds many counts of this clonotype. The chain combines TRBV29-1 with TRBJ2-5; 7 nucleotides agree with TRBD1. V shed 1 base, J shed 5 bases, and the junction held 16 bases outside the gene matches. The germline gives CDR1 SQVTM, CDR2 ANQGSEA. This CDR3 comprises 17 residues. The CDR3 sequence: CSVEGSRTGTTYETQYF. The CDR3 DNA is TGCAGCGTTGAAGGCTCTCGGACAGGTACAACGTATGAGACCCAGTACTTC.

This clonotype was counted many times. The gene calls are TRBV20-1 and TRBJ2-1, with TRBD1 identical over 8 bases. Germline loops: CDR1 DFQATT, CDR2 SNEGSKA (reference sequence). The junction had 13 bases not matched to a gene; V was cut back by 5 bases and J by 7 bases. This CDR3 has 15 amino acids. The CDR3 reads CSAGKYRGLRNEQFF. The CDR3 DNA reads TGCAGTGCTGGCAAGTACAGGGGGTTGAGGAATGAGCAGTTCTTC.

This rearrangement joins TRBV3-1 to TRBJ1-6, with a possible D match to TRBD1 (6 bases). Germline loops: CDR1 LGHDT, CDR2 YNNKEL (reference sequence). This CDR3 region has 13 residues. V was trimmed by 1 base and J by 15 bases, leaving 13 bases between them. This CDR3 is CASSQGDTRFLHF. As DNA, the CDR3 is TGTGCCAGCAGCCAAGGGGACACCCGGTTCCTCCACTTT.

This clonotype was observed at least ten times. J is TRBJ2-5 and V is TRBV29-1; TRBD1 might be the D (7 bases). There are 13 residues in the CDR3. Germline CDR1 and CDR2: SQVTM and ANQGSEA. V was shortened by 4 bases and J by 5 bases, with 14 bases between the two germline ends. For the CDR3, the DNA is TGCAGCGTTGCTTTTTCAGGGGGGGAGACCCAGTACTTC. Protein product: CSVAFSGGETQYF.

The rearrangement joins TRBV7-3 to TRBJ2-5; 8 nucleotides align to TRBD2. Germline V gives CDR1 SGHTA, CDR2 FQGTGA. The CDR3 totals 15 residues. V lost 4 bases to trimming and J lost 5 bases; unmatched junction nucleotides: 9. The CDR3 reads CASSSGVAGSETQYF. In DNA form, the CDR3 reads TGTGCCAGCAGCTCTGGGGTAGCGGGGTCGGAGACCCAGTACTTC.

CDR3 protein: CASSFVGAGDNEQFF. The DNA for the CDR3 is TGTGCCAGCAGCTTTGTGGGGGCCGGGGACAATGAGCAGTTCTTC. This rearrangement joins TRBV7-9 to TRBJ2-1, with D possibly TRBD1 on 6 matching bases. This CDR3 spans 15 amino acids. Germline V gene sequence: CDR1 SEHNR, CDR2 FQNEAQ (reference sequence). V lost 3 bases to trimming and J lost 5 bases, with 14 bases between them.

The chain is built from TRBV4-3 and TRBJ1-1, with D hard to call. Germline lookup yields CDR1 LGHNA and CDR2 YSLEER. The CDR3 is made up of 18 amino acids. Trimming shortened V by 0 bases and J by 5 bases, and 22 bases separated the two germline ends. CDR3 nucleotide sequence: TGCGCCAGCAGCCAAGAAGGGCAGAGCGGGGTCGGTGGGACTGAAGCTTTCTTT. Protein product: CASSQEGQSGVGGTEAFF.

This clonotype showed up just a few times. This chain uses TRBV20-1 with TRBJ2-7; the D gene is possibly TRBD2 (5 bases). Trimming pared 0 bases from V and 2 bases from J, leaving 8 bases between. The V gene's germline CDR1 is DFQATT and CDR2 SNEGSKA (reference sequence). The CDR3 contains 13 residues. CDR3 sequence reads: CSARETRTYEQYF. The CDR3, as DNA: TGCAGTGCTAGAGAAACTAGGACCTACGAGCAGTACTTC.

At least ten counts were recorded for this clonotype. CDR3 sequence (DNA): TGTGCCAGCAGGGCTGGGGGCACTGAAGCTTTCTTT. Its translation is CASRAGGTEAFF. The genes are TRBV28 and TRBJ1-1, with D maybe TRBD1 (5 bases). CDR1 MDHEN and CDR2 SYDVKM come from the germline V gene. The CDR3 consists of 12 residues. V lost 6 bases, J lost 4 bases, and 9 bases lay in between.

The CDR3 sequence is CASSYPPGTLYGYTF. The CDR3 DNA follows: TGTGCCAGCAGTTACCCACCGGGCACTCTCTATGGCTACACCTTC. V and J are TRBV6-5 and TRBJ1-2; D is uncertain. Trimming left V 2 bases short and J 4 bases short, with 14 bases between. CDR3 length: 15 amino acids. Germline V CDR1 and CDR2: MNHEY, SVGAGI.